The 8 T cell receptor beta chains below all came from one sample that was sequenced in a study of CD8+ T cells in alopecia areata. Regarding treatment: oral pan-JAK inhibitor, 5-10 mg twice daily. Sequencing templates came from extracted RNA that was reverse transcribed into cDNA. Assay: immunoSEQ multiplex PCR; the TCRdb copy retains only in-frame clones and omits some. The table records around 270,000 clones, roughly 50% of them present only once. The sample was CD4+ T cells sorted from blood, taken at week 24, from a patient treated with tofacitinib. Receptors originate from a human donor with alopecia areata.

The J gene is TRBJ1-1, the V gene TRBV29-1, with 10 bases that match TRBD1. This CDR3 is built from 14 residues. The V gene end was trimmed by 6 bases and the J gene end by 5 bases; junction bases not matched to a gene: 9. Looked up from germline, CDR1 is SQVTM and CDR2 is ANQGSEA. For the CDR3, the DNA is TGCAGCGTCCGGGACAGGGGCCGGGGGACTGAAGCTTTCTTT. This translates into CSVRDRGRGTEAFF. Based on the CDR3 plus reference TRBV29-1 and TRBJ1-1, the full variable domain is SAVISQKPSRDICQRGTSLTIQCQVDSQVTMMFWYRQQPGQSLTLIATANQGSEATYESGFVIDKFPISRPNLTFSTLTVSNMSPEDSSIYLCSVRDRGRGTEAFFGQGTRLTVV.

This clone has more than one count but fewer than ten. This sequence joins TRBV6-6 and TRBJ2-1; D ambiguous. Germline V gene data show CDR1 as MNHNY and CDR2 as SVGAGI (reference sequence). The length of the CDR3 is 12 residues. Trimming stripped 2 bases from V and 7 bases from J, with 6 bases between. The CDR3 coding sequence is TGTGCCAGCAGTTACCCCGGGAATGAGCAGTTCTTC. Its translation: CASSYPGNEQFF.

This clone came up a few times. V usage is TRBV9 and J usage is TRBJ2-5; D is unclear. This CDR3 has 14 amino acids. The V gene lost 3 bases and the J gene lost 2 bases, with 11 bases spanning the gap. Germline CDR1 is SGDLS and CDR2 is YYNGEE. CDR3 DNA: TGTGCCAGCAGCGGCCACACTCTACAAGAGACCCAGTACTTC. Residues: CASSGHTLQETQYF.

The chain employs TRBV30 and TRBJ1-1; D gene unclear. The V gene's germline CDR1 is GTSNPN and CDR2 SVGIG (reference sequence). CDR3 length: 14 amino acids. Trimming took 4 bases from V and 1 from J, leaving 13 bases between them. The CDR3 loop is CAWTSKRANTEAFF. The DNA of the CDR3 is TGTGCCTGGACTAGCAAGAGGGCGAACACTGAAGCTTTCTTT. Full variable domain (rest looked up from reference TRBV30 and TRBJ1-1): SQTIHQWPATLVQPVGSPLSLECTVEGTSNPNLYWYRQAAGRGLQLLFYSVGIGQISSEVPQNLSASRPQDRQFILSSKKLLLSDSGFYLCAWTSKRANTEAFFGQGTRLTVV.

Only one count was recorded for this clone. The rearrangement uses TRBV9 and TRBJ2-5; no definite D call. The CDR3 runs to 14 residues. The germline gives CDR1 SGDLS, CDR2 YYNGEE. Trimming removed 2 bases at V and 0 bases at J, with 8 bases between. DNA of the CDR3: TGTGCCAGCAGCGTTGGTAACTACCAAGAGACCCAGTACTTC. Translation gives CASSVGNYQETQYF.

J is TRBJ2-2 and V is TRBV2; possible D gene TRBD2, 6 bases. Germline V gives CDR1 SNHLY, CDR2 FYNNEI. V lost 8 bases to trimming and J lost 1 base, with 14 bases between them. The CDR3 spans 15 residues. This CDR3 reads CASLREVLNTGELFF. Written as DNA, the CDR3 is TGTGCCAGCTTAAGGGAGGTCCTGAACACCGGGGAGCTGTTTTTT.

This clone has only a few counts. The V call is TRBV6-5, the J call TRBJ2-7; D might be TRBD1 (5 bases). From germline, CDR1 is MNHEY and CDR2 SVGAGI. The CDR3 contains 12 residues. Between the trimmed V and J ends, which lost 5 bases and 5 bases, there was a span of 10 bases. The CDR3 region has the DNA TGTGCCAGCAGTGGATCAGGGAACGAGCAGTACTTC. Protein: CASSGSGNEQYF.

This clone showed up just a few times. The chain joins TRBV4-1 to TRBJ2-1, with D perhaps being TRBD1 or TRBD2 (5 bases each). Trimming shortened V by 4 bases and J by 6 bases, and 13 bases separated the two germline ends. Per germline, CDR1 MGHRA and CDR2 YSYEKL. The length of the CDR3 is 14 residues. Written as DNA, the CDR3 is TGCGCCAGCAGCCTCCCCGGTGGGGGCAATGAGCAGTTCTTC. It codes for CASSLPGGGNEQFF.